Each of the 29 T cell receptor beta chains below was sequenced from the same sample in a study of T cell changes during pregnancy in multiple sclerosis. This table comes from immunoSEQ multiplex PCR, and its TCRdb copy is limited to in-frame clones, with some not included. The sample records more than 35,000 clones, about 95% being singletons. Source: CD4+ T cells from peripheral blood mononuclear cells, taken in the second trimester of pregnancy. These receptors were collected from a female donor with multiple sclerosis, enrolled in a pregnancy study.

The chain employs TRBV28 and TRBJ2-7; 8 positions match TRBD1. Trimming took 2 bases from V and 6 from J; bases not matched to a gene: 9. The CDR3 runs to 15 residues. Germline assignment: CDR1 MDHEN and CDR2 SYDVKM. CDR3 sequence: CASSLRGAGGAEQYF. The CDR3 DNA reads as TGTGCCAGCAGTTTAAGGGGGGCAGGGGGCGCCGAGCAGTACTTC. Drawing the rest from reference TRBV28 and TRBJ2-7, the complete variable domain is DVKVTQSSRYLVKRTGEKVFLECVQDMDHENMFWYRQDPGLGLRLIYFSYDVKMKEKGDIPEGYSVSREKKERFSLILESASTNQTSMYLCASSLRGAGGAEQYFGPGTRLTVT.

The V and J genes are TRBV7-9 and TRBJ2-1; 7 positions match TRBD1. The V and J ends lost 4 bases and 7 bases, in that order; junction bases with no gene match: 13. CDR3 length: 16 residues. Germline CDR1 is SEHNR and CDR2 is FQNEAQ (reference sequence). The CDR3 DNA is TGTGCCAGCAGCTCCAAGCTAGGGGGACAGCGGAATGAGCAGTTCTTC. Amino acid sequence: CASSSKLGGQRNEQFF.

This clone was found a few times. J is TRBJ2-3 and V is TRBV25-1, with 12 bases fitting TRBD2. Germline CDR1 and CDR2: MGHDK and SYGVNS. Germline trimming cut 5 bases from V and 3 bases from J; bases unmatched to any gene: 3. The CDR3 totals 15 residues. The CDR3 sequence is CASSSTSGSTDTQYF. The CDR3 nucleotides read TGTGCCAGCAGTTCGACTAGCGGGAGTACAGATACGCAGTATTTT.

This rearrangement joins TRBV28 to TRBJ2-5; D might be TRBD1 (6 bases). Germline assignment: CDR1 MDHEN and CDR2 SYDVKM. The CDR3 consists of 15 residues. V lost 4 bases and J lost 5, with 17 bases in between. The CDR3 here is CASSSLPGTTETQYF. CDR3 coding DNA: TGTGCCAGCAGTTCCCTACCTGGGACAACTGAGACCCAGTACTTC.

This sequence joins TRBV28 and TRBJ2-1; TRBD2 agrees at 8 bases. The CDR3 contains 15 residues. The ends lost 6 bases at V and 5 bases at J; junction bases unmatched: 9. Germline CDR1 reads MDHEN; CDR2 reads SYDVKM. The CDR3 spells CASSSPGTSDNEQFF. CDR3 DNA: TGTGCCAGCAGCTCCCCCGGGACTAGTGACAATGAGCAGTTCTTC. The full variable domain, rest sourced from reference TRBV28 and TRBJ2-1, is DVKVTQSSRYLVKRTGEKVFLECVQDMDHENMFWYRQDPGLGLRLIYFSYDVKMKEKGDIPEGYSVSREKKERFSLILESASTNQTSMYLCASSSPGTSDNEQFFGPGTRLTVL.

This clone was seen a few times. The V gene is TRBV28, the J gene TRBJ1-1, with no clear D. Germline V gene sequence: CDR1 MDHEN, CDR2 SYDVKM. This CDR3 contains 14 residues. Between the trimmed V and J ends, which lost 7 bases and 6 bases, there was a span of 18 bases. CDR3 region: CASKLIPPGAEAFF. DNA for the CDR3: TGTGCCAGCAAGTTAATTCCTCCGGGAGCTGAAGCTTTCTTT.

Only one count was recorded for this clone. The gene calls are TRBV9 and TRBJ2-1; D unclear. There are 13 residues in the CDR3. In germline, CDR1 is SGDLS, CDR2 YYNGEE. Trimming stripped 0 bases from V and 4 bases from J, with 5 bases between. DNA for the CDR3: TGTGCCAGCAGCGTAGCCAGATACAATGAGCAGTTCTTC. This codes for CASSVARYNEQFF.

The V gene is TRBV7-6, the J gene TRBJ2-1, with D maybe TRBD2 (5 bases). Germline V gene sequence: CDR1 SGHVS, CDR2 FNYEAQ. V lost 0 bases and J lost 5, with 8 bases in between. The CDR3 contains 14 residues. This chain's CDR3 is CASSLAAADNEQFF. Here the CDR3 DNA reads TGTGCCAGCAGCTTAGCGGCAGCGGACAATGAGCAGTTCTTC.

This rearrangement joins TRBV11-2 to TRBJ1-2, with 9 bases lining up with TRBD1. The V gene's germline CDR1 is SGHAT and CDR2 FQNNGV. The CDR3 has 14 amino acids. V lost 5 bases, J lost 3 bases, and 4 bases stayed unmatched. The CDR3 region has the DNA TGTGCCAGCAGCACTCGGACAGGGGACTATGGCTACACCTTC. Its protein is CASSTRTGDYGYTF.

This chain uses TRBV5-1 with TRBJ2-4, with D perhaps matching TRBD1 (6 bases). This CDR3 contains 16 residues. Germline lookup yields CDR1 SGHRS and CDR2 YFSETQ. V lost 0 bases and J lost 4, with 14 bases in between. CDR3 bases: TGCGCCAGCAGCTTGGAAGCAGCGGACAGTAAAAACATTCAGTACTTC. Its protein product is CASSLEAADSKNIQYF. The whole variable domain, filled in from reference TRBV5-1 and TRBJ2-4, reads KAGVTQTPRYLIKTRGQQVTLSCSPISGHRSVSWYQQTPGQGLQFLFEYFSETQRNKGNFPGRFSGRQFSNSRSEMNVSTLELGDSALYLCASSLEAADSKNIQYFGAGTRLSVL.

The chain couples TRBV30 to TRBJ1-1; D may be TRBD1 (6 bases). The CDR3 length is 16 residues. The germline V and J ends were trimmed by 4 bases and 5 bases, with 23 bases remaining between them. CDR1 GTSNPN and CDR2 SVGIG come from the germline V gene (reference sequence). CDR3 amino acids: CAWKGLMEVRGTEAFF. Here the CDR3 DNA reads TGTGCCTGGAAGGGTCTTATGGAGGTCAGGGGAACTGAAGCTTTCTTT.

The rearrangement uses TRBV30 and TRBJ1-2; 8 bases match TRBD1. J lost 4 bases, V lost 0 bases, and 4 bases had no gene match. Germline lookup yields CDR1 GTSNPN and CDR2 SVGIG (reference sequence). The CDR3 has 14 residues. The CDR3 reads CAWSVRQGIYGYTF. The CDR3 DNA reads TGTGCCTGGAGTGTACGACAGGGGATCTATGGCTACACCTTC.

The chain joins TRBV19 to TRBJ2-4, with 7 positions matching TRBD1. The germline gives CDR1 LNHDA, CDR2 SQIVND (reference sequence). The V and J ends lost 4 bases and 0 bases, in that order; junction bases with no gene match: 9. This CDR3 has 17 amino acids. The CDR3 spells CASSRGGAGGAKNIQYF. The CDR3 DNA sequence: TGTGCCAGTAGTAGGGGTGGGGCAGGGGGAGCCAAAAACATTCAGTACTTC.

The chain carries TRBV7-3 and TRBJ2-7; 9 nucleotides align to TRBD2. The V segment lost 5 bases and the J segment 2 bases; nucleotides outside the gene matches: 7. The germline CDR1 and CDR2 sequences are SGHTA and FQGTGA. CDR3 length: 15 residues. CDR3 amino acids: CASSHGTSIPYEQYF. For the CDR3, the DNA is TGTGCCAGCAGCCACGGGACTAGCATTCCCTACGAGCAGTACTTC.

The CDR3 is CASSLDGGYF. In DNA form, the CDR3 reads TGTGCCAGCAGCTTGGATGGAGGGTACTTC. The rearrangement links TRBV28 to TRBJ2-5; possible D gene TRBD2, 5 bases. Looked up from germline, CDR1 is MDHEN and CDR2 is SYDVKM. V lost 6 bases, J lost 13 bases, and 12 bases lay in between. The length of the CDR3 is 10 residues. The entire variable domain, with the rest obtained from reference TRBV28 and TRBJ2-5, is as follows: DVKVTQSSRYLVKRTGEKVFLECVQDMDHENMFWYRQDPGLGLRLIYFSYDVKMKEKGDIPEGYSVSREKKERFSLILESASTNQTSMYLCASSLDGGYFGPGTRLLVL.

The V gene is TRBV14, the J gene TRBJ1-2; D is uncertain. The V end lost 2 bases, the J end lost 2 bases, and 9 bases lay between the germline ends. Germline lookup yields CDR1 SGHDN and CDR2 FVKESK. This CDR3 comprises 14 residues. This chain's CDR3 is CASSQRGSNYGYTF. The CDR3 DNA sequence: TGTGCCAGCAGCCAACGGGGATCCAACTATGGCTACACCTTC.

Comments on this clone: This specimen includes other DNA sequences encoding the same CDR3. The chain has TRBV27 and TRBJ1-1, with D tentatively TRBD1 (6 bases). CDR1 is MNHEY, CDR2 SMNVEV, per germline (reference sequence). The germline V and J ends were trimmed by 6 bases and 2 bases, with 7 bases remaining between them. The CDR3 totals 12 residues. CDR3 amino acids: CASRTGNTEAFF. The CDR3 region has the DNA TGTGCCAGCAGGACAGGAAACACTGAAGCTTTCTTT.

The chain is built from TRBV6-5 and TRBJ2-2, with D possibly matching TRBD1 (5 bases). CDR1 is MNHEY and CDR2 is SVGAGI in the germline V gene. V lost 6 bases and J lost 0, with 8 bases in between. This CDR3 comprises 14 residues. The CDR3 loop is CASRRQTNTGELFF. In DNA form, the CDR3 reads TGTGCCAGCAGGCGACAGACGAACACCGGGGAGCTGTTTTTT.

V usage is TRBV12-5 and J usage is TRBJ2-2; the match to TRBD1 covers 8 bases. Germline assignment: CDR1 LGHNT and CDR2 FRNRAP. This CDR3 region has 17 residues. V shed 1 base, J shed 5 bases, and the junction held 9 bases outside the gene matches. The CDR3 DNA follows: TGTGCTAGTGGTTTGGCACGCGGGACAGGACCAACCGGGGAGCTGTTTTTT. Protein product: CASGLARGTGPTGELFF.

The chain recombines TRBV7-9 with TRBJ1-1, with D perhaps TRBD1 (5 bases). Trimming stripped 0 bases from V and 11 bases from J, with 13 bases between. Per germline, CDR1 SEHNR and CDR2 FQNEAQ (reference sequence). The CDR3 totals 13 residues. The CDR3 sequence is CASSLARGGIAFF. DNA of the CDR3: TGTGCCAGCAGCTTAGCTCGGGGGGGGATCGCTTTCTTT.

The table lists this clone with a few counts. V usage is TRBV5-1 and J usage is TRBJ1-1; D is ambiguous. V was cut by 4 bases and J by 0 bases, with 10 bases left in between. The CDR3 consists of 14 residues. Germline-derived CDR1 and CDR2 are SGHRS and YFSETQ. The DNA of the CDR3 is TGCGCCAGCAGCCCCAGGATGGTGAACACTGAAGCTTTCTTT. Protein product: CASSPRMVNTEAFF.

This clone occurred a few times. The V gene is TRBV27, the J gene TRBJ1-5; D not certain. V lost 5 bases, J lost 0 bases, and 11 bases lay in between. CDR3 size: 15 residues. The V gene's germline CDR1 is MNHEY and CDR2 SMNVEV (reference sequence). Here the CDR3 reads CASSARRSSNQPQHF. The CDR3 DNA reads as TGTGCCAGCAGTGCCCGCCGGTCTAGCAATCAGCCCCAGCATTTT.

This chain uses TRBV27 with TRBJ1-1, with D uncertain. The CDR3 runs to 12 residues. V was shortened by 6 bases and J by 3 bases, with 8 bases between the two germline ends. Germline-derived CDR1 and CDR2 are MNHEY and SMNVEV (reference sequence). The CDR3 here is CASRNPDTEAFF. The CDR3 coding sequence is TGTGCCAGCAGGAACCCGGACACTGAAGCTTTCTTT.

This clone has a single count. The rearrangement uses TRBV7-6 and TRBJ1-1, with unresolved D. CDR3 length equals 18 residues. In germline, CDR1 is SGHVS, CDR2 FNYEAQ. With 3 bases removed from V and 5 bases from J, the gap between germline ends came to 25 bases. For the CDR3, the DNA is TGTGCCAGCAGCTTCGATCCGGACTTACCACGGGGAAAAACTGAAGCTTTCTTT. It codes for CASSFDPDLPRGKTEAFF.

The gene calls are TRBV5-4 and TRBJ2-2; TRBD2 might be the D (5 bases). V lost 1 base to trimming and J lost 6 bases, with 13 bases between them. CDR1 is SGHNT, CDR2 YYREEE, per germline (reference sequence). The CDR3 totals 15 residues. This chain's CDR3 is CASSLSGGTAGELFF. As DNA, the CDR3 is TGTGCCAGCAGCTTGTCCGGAGGTACCGCCGGGGAGCTGTTTTTT.

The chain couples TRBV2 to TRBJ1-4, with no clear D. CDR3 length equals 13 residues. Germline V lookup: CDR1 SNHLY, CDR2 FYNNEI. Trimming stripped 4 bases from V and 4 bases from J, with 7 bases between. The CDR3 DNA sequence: TGTGCCAGCAGTGGGCGGTTTAATGAAAAACTGTTTTTT. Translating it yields CASSGRFNEKLFF.

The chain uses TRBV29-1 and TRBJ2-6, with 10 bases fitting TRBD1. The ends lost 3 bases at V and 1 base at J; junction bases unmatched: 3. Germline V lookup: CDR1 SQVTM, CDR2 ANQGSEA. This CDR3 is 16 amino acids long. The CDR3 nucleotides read TGCAGCGTTGAGGGACAGGGGTCTTCTGGGGCCAACGTCCTGACTTTC. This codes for CSVEGQGSSGANVLTF.

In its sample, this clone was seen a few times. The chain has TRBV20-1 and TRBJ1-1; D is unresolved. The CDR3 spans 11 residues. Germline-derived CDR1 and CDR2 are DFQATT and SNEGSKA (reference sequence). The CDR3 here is CSARRLSEAFF. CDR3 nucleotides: TGCAGCGCCAGAAGACTTTCTGAAGCTTTCTTT.

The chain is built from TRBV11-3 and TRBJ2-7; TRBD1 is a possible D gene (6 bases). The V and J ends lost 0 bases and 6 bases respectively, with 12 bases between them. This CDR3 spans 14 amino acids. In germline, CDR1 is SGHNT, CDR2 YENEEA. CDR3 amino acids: CASSLDQGLGEQYF. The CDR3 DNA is TGTGCCAGCAGCTTAGATCAGGGGCTAGGCGAGCAGTACTTC. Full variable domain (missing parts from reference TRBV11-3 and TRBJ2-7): EAGVVQSPRYKIIEKKQPVAFWCNPISGHNTLYWYLQNLGQGPELLIRYENEEAVDDSQLPKDRFSAERLKGVDSTLKIQPAELGDSAVYLCASSLDQGLGEQYFGPGTRLTVT.